This TCR beta chain appears in the sequencing data of a study of T cell changes during pregnancy in multiple sclerosis. The repertoire was sequenced with immunoSEQ multiplex PCR; TCRdb's copy has only in-frame clones and lacks some. Of about 100,000 clones listed, 92% are singletons. This receptor was identified in a female donor with multiple sclerosis, enrolled in a pregnancy study. Sequenced here: peripheral blood, sampled after pregnancy.

DNA of the CDR3: TGTGCCAGCAGCCAATGGCAGGGGTTAGGTCGGCAGTACTTC. Translating it yields CASSQWQGLGRQYF. J is TRBJ2-7 and V is TRBV14; D is possibly TRBD1 (6 bases). This CDR3 is built from 14 residues. Deletions cut 2 bases from V and 9 bases from J, with 17 bases between. Germline V gives CDR1 SGHDN, CDR2 FVKESK.